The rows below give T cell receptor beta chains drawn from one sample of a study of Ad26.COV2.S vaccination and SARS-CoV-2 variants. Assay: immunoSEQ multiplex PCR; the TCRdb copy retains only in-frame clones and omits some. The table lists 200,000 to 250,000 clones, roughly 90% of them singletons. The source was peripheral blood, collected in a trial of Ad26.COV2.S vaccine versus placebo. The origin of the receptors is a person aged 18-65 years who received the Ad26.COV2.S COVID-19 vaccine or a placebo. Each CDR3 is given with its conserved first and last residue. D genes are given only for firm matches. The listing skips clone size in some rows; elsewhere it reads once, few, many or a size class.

TGTGCCAGCAGCCAAGTTAAAGGTGCAGACACCATATATTTT,CASSQVKGADTIYF,-,TRBJ1-3,-,TRBV3-1/TRBV3-2
TGTGCCAGCAGGCCGACCGGGACTTCGGCCGAGACCCAGTACTTC,CASRPTGTSAETQYF,-,TRBJ2-5,-,TRBV7-2
TGTGCCAGCAGCTTAGCAGGAGCCTACAATGAGCAGTTCTTC,CASSLAGAYNEQFF,-,TRBJ2-1,once,TRBV11-3
TGTGCCAGCAACCCGAGGGCTCGTAATCAGCCCCAGCATTTT,CASNPRARNQPQHF,-,TRBJ1-5,-,TRBV21-1
TGTGCCAGCAACGACGGGACAGGGGCCAACGTCCTGACTTTC,CASNDGTGANVLTF,-,TRBJ2-6,once,TRBV2
TGTGCCAGCAGTTACTCAGAACACGGGACCGGTGAGGGCAATGAGCAGTTCTTC,CASSYSEHGTGEGNEQFF,-,TRBJ2-1,-,TRBV6-2/TRBV6-3
TGTGCCAGCAGCATTATGGGTGCGAAACAAGAGACCCAGTACTTC,CASSIMGAKQETQYF,-,TRBJ2-5,-,TRBV7-6
TGTGCCAGCAGTACCAACTACGAGCAGTACTTC,CASSTNYEQYF,-,TRBJ2-7,-,TRBV6-2/TRBV6-3
TGTGCCAGCAGTGGGGAGGGAGCGGGAGGACCAGGCTACGAGCAGTACTTC,CASSGEGAGGPGYEQYF,TRBD2,TRBJ2-7,-,TRBV25-1
TGTGCCAGCAGCTTAGGTGGGCAGGGCTTAGGCCAAGAGACCCAGTACTTC,CASSLGGQGLGQETQYF,-,TRBJ2-5,-,TRBV13
TGTGCCAGCCGCACCTCCTACGAGCAGTACTTC,CASRTSYEQYF,-,TRBJ2-7,-,TRBV27
TGTGCTAGCAGCCCTCTAGCGGGGGGTATAACAGATACGCAGTATTTT,CASSPLAGGITDTQYF,TRBD2,TRBJ2-3,-,TRBV7-7
TGTGCCAGCAGCCAAACAGGGAAACACTATGGCTACACCTTC,CASSQTGKHYGYTF,-,TRBJ1-2,few,TRBV28
TGCGCCAGCAGCCCCCGTGCACAGGGTACTTTCTACGAGCAGTACTTC,CASSPRAQGTFYEQYF,-,TRBJ2-7,-,TRBV5-1
TGTGCCAGAGCACCCTCCAGTAGAATGGATTCACCCCTCCACTTT,CARAPSSRMDSPLHF,-,TRBJ1-6,-,TRBV9
TGTGCCAGCAGTCGCCGACGGTCCGGGGGCGGACGTTCCTACGAGCAGTACTTC,CASSRRRSGGGRSYEQYF,-,TRBJ2-7,-,TRBV3-1/TRBV3-2
TGTGCCAGCAGCCAAGATGGTCGGACTGAAGCTTTCTTT,CASSQDGRTEAFF,-,TRBJ1-1,-,TRBV14
TGTGCCAGCAGCCGAGGGGGGGTAGGCACTGAAGCTTTCTTT,CASSRGGVGTEAFF,-,TRBJ1-1,-,TRBV7-8
TGTGCCAGCAGTTTATATTCCCCCCGCAGGGGCAGAAACACCGGGGAGCTGTTTTTT,CASSLYSPRRGRNTGELFF,-,TRBJ2-2,once,TRBV28
TGCGCCAGCAGTGGGACAGGGAGGCTCCGCGGCACAGATACGCAGTATTTT,CASSGTGRLRGTDTQYF,TRBD1,TRBJ2-3,-,TRBV5-1
TGCAGTGCCACAGGGGGGGGCGAGCAGTACTTC,CSATGGGEQYF,-,TRBJ2-7,-,TRBV20-1
TGTGCCAGCAGCTTGGGCGGGAGCACAGATACGCAGTATTTT,CASSLGGSTDTQYF,-,TRBJ2-3,-,TRBV5-4
TGTGCCAGCAGTTACTCGAGTAGTGGGACAGCGGAAAAACTGTTTTTT,CASSYSSSGTAEKLFF,TRBD1,TRBJ1-4,-,TRBV6-2/TRBV6-3
TGTGCCAGCAGCGTGGCCGGGACAGGGAATGTCAATGAGCAGTTCTTC,CASSVAGTGNVNEQFF,TRBD1,TRBJ2-1,-,TRBV9
TGCGCCAGCAGCGCAGGGGGCGGTGAAAAACTGTTTTTT,CASSAGGGEKLFF,TRBD1,TRBJ1-4,-,TRBV5-1
TGTGCCTGGAAACATGGCGAGCAGTACTTC,CAWKHGEQYF,-,TRBJ2-7,-,TRBV30
TGTGCCAGCAGTTCCAGGGTCCGGGGCGAGCAGTACTTC,CASSSRVRGEQYF,-,TRBJ2-7,-,TRBV28
TGTGCCTGGTACACCTCGACAGCCGACTATGGCTACACCTTC,CAWYTSTADYGYTF,-,TRBJ1-2,-,TRBV30
TGTGCCAGCAGTTATGGGGGAGGGCCTTACGAGCAGTACTTC,CASSYGGGPYEQYF,TRBD2,TRBJ2-7,-,TRBV6-2/TRBV6-3
TGCGCCAGCAGCGTTCGGACAGGCGAACCCTATGGCTACACCTTC,CASSVRTGEPYGYTF,TRBD1,TRBJ1-2,few,TRBV5-1
TGTGCCAGCAGGTGGACAGGGTCTTCTAATTCACCCCTCCACTTT,CASRWTGSSNSPLHF,TRBD1,TRBJ1-6,-,TRBV27
TGTGCCAGCAGTCGGGACGAGGGACTCAATCAGCCCCAGCATTTT,CASSRDEGLNQPQHF,-,TRBJ1-5,-,TRBV6-5
TGTGCCAGCAGCCGACCCCCCGGGACCCTGAGGAGCTCCTACGAGCAGTACTTC,CASSRPPGTLRSSYEQYF,-,TRBJ2-7,-,TRBV6-2/TRBV6-3
TGTGCCATCAGTGAGTCGACGATGACAGGGTTCTACGAGCAGTACTTC,CAISESTMTGFYEQYF,TRBD1,TRBJ2-7,-,TRBV10-3
TGTGCCAGCACCCCGTTAGCGGATACCCCCTCGGGCGGGGAGCTGTTTTTT,CASTPLADTPSGGELFF,-,TRBJ2-2,-,TRBV5-5
TGCGCCAGCAGCCAAGGGAATAGCGGGAGTGGAGAGACCCAGTACTTC,CASSQGNSGSGETQYF,TRBD2,TRBJ2-5,-,TRBV4-3
TGTGCCACCAGTGATCCGGACGGCTCCTACAATGAGCAGTTCTTC,CATSDPDGSYNEQFF,-,TRBJ2-1,-,TRBV24-1
TGTGCCAGCAGCTCGCAGGGGTACTACGAGCAGTACTTC,CASSSQGYYEQYF,-,TRBJ2-7,once,TRBV7-6
TGTGCCAGCAGTTTGGGCAGACCAACTAATGAAAAACTGTTTTTT,CASSLGRPTNEKLFF,-,TRBJ1-4,-,TRBV28
TGTGCCATCAGTGACATATGGGGAAAAGGCTACGAGCAGTACTTC,CAISDIWGKGYEQYF,-,TRBJ2-7,-,TRBV10-3
TGCGCCAGCAGCTTCGCGCAGCTTACTACCGAGCAGTACTTC,CASSFAQLTTEQYF,-,TRBJ2-7,once,TRBV5-1
TGTGCCAGCAGTTTTAGGTCCTTTTACTATGGCTACACCTTC,CASSFRSFYYGYTF,-,TRBJ1-2,-,TRBV28
TGTGCCAGCAGTCAGGAACACGAGCAGTACTTC,CASSQEHEQYF,-,TRBJ2-7,-,TRBV12-3/TRBV12-4
TGTGCCACCAGCAGAGATCAGGGCAACTATGGCTACACCTTC,CATSRDQGNYGYTF,-,TRBJ1-2,-,TRBV15
TGTGCCTGGAGTGTACCCAGCGGGGGGGATGGAGAGCAGTTCTTC,CAWSVPSGGDGEQFF,TRBD2,TRBJ2-1,-,TRBV30
TGTGCCAGCAGCTCAGGAGGACAGGGGACCACTGAAGCTTTCTTT,CASSSGGQGTTEAFF,TRBD1,TRBJ1-1,-,TRBV7-2
TGCGCCAGCAGCCAAGATCACGGCACCTCTGGAAACACCATATATTTT,CASSQDHGTSGNTIYF,-,TRBJ1-3,-,TRBV4-1
TGCGCCAGCAGCTTGGGGTCCCCCCAGGGCACTGAAGCTTTCTTT,CASSLGSPQGTEAFF,-,TRBJ1-1,-,TRBV5-1
TGTGCCAGCTCACCACGGGGGACAGGGGCGGAGAACACTGAAGCTTTCTTT,CASSPRGTGAENTEAFF,TRBD1,TRBJ1-1,-,TRBV18
TGCGCCAGCAGTTCCGGGACAGGGATTAATGAAAAACTGTTTTTT,CASSSGTGINEKLFF,TRBD1,TRBJ1-4,-,TRBV10-1
TGTGCCAGTAGTATCGGCAGGGCCTACGAGCAGTACTTC,CASSIGRAYEQYF,-,TRBJ2-7,-,TRBV19
TGTGCCAGTAGTTCGCAGGGGAGATCTGGAAACACCATATATTTT,CASSSQGRSGNTIYF,-,TRBJ1-3,-,TRBV19
TGTGCCAGCAGTGAAAATCTGCCTCCGACTAGCGGGAGGGGGTACTACGAGCAGTACTTC,CASSENLPPTSGRGYYEQYF,TRBD2,TRBJ2-7,-,TRBV2